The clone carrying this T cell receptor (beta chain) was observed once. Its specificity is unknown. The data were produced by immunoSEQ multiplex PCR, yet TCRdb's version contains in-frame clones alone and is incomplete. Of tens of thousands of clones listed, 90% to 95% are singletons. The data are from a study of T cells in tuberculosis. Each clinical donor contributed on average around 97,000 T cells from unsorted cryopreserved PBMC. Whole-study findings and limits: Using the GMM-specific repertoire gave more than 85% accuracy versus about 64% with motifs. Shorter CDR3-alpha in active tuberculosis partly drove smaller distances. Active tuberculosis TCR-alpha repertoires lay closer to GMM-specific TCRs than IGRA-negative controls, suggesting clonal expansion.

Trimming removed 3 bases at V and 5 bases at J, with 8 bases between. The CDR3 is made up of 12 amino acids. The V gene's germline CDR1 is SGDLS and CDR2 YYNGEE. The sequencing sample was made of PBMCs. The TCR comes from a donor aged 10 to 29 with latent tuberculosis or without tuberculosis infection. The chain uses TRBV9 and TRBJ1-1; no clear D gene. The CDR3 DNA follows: TGTGCCAGCAGCGGATTCGGGACTGAAGCTTTCTTT. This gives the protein CASSGFGTEAFF.